This T cell receptor (beta chain) was recovered during a study of T cell responses to AZD1222 COVID-19 vaccine. Of note for this clone: Its antigen is unknown.

The study's findings and limits: Most donors were white British and more were female, and clonal diversity was possibly underestimated. Mapped onto spike, vaccine-associated CD4 TCRs spanned it and were dominant at 160-218 and 743-854. When two AZD1222 doses had been given, Spike-specific TCR breadth and depth rose. All repertoire sampling was performed exclusively after the peak T cell response.

The germline V and J ends were trimmed by 3 bases and 5 bases, with 12 bases remaining between them. CDR3 length: 14 amino acids. Per the germline V gene, CDR1 is LGHDT and CDR2 is YNNKEL (reference sequence). The table came from immunoSEQ multiplex PCR; TCRdb's copy has only in-frame clones and leaves some out. The sample holds tens of thousands of clones; less than 95% are singletons and the top ten take around 3.4%. The rearrangement links TRBV3-1 (or the pseudogene TRBV3-2) to TRBJ2-3, with D perhaps TRBD1 (5 bases). Sequenced here: peripheral blood, sampled 28 days after the second AZD1222 dose. The sequence derives from an adult who received the AZD1222 COVID-19 vaccine. The CDR3 is CASSHGSREDTQYF. DNA for the CDR3: TGTGCCAGCAGCCACGGATCCAGGGAAGATACGCAGTATTTT.